This TCR beta chain is from a study of metastatic and nonmetastatic thyroid tumors. In the original workflow: Built for papillary thyroid cancer, a distant-metastasis classifier drew on CDR3 differences across clinicopathological groups. TCRdb re-analyzed the PCR reads using MiXCR. Here the V and J calls rest on TCRdb's processing, not on the authors' analysis. The sample includes 15,000 to 20,000 clones, around an eighth of them seen just once. No treatment of any kind had been given to any patient before thyroid surgery. By share, this clone counts as medium-sized. From germline, CDR1 is LGHNA and CDR2 YSLEER. The V end lost 5 bases, the J end lost 6 bases, and 10 bases lay between the germline ends. This CDR3 region has 12 residues.

J is TRBJ1-2 and V is TRBV4-3; D remains unclear. This clonotype originated in a female donor with papillary thyroid cancer or a benign thyroid nodule (not recorded which). Some clones in this sample may be carry-over from other donors' samples. The sample was tumor tissue. The CDR3 DNA sequence: TGCGCCAGCAGCGGGATCGACCATGGCTACACCTTC. This sequence encodes CASSGIDHGYTF.